The 22 T cell receptor beta chains below come from one sample, sequenced in a study of T cells of healthy individuals. TCRdb itself ran the 5' RACE reads through MiXCR, one entry per CDR3 protein. The repertoire includes under 70,000 distinct CDR3 sequences, around 15% of them detected once, and roughly a sixth sits in the top ten. The receptor source for this set is a human donor in good health.

The chain recombines TRBV6-1 with TRBJ2-5, with D unclear. The length of the CDR3 is 13 residues. V lost 6 bases and J lost 1, with 9 bases in between. CDR1 is MNHNS, CDR2 SASEGT, per germline. As DNA, the CDR3 is TGTGCCAGCAGCGGACCGACCCAAGAGACCCAGTACTTC. Protein sequence: CASSGPTQETQYF.

The sample holds a few counts of this clonotype. The chain uses TRBV7-2 and TRBJ2-7; weak D call: TRBD2 (5 bases). Germline V gives CDR1 SGHTA, CDR2 FQGNSA. This CDR3 region has 13 residues. V lost 5 bases and J lost 5, with 13 bases in between. The CDR3 nucleotides are TGTGCCAGCAGCCCACTGACTAAAGACGAGCAGTACTTC. Its protein is CASSPLTKDEQYF.

The rearrangement links TRBV29-1 to TRBJ1-1; D uncertain. Germline-derived CDR1 and CDR2 are SQVTM and ANQGSEA. The V gene lost 4 bases and the J gene lost 1 base, with 4 bases spanning the gap. The CDR3 loop spans 11 amino acids. The CDR3 region is CSVGRNTEAFF. The CDR3 region has the DNA TGCAGCGTTGGCAGGAACACTGAAGCTTTCTTT.

This clonotype showed up many times. The V call is TRBV3-1, the J call TRBJ2-1, with D perhaps matching TRBD1 or TRBD2 (5 bases each). CDR3 length: 14 residues. Germline CDR1 LGHDT, CDR2 YNNKEL (reference sequence). Trimming stripped 2 bases from V and 4 bases from J, with 9 bases between. The DNA of the CDR3 is TGTGCCAGCAGCCAACAGGGACGGTACAATGAGCAGTTCTTC. It translates to CASSQQGRYNEQFF.

This clonotype has a count of ten or more. The V call is TRBV3-1, the J call TRBJ2-1; D not certain. Trimming left V 0 bases short and J 10 bases short, with 7 bases between. CDR3 length: 12 residues. Germline V CDR1 and CDR2: LGHDT, YNNKEL (reference sequence). The CDR3 sequence is CASSQERREQFF. The CDR3 DNA is TGTGCCAGCAGCCAAGAAAGGCGCGAGCAGTTCTTC.

This clonotype was seen a few times. V usage is TRBV7-2 and J usage is TRBJ2-3, with TRBD1 matching over 9 bases. Germline CDR1 reads SGHTA; CDR2 reads FQGNSA. J lost 4 bases, V lost 5 bases, and 10 bases had no gene match. The CDR3 is made up of 16 amino acids. The DNA of the CDR3 is TGTGCCAGCAGCCGGACCGGGACAGGGAGTCCAGATACGCAGTATTTT. It is translated as CASSRTGTGSPDTQYF.

This clonotype is deemed medium-sized. CDR3 DNA: TGCAGTGCTAGGGTGGGGAGCACTGAAGCTTTCTTT. As protein: CSARVGSTEAFF. The V and J genes are TRBV20-1 and TRBJ1-1; D is unresolved. The CDR3 totals 12 residues. The germline CDR1 and CDR2 sequences are DFQATT and SNEGSKA (reference sequence). V lost 3 bases, J lost 4 bases, and 9 bases lay in between.

This clonotype was found a few times. V gene TRBV29-1 combines with J gene TRBJ2-7; D call uncertain. The CDR3 covers 14 residues. Germline CDR1 SQVTM, CDR2 ANQGSEA. The V and J ends lost 4 bases and 0 bases respectively, with 13 bases between them. CDR3 loop: CSVGKGTNSYEQYF. CDR3 sequence (DNA): TGCAGCGTTGGAAAGGGTACCAACTCCTACGAGCAGTACTTC.

The table lists this clonotype with many counts. The rearrangement uses TRBV20-1 and TRBJ2-3, with 7 bases identical to TRBD1. Germline CDR1 DFQATT, CDR2 SNEGSKA (reference sequence). The CDR3 has 16 residues. Losses at the gene ends were 0 bases for V and 2 bases for J; bases not matched to a gene: 8. CDR3 DNA: TGCAGTGCTAGAGATTTTGGGGGACAGCCCACAGATACGCAGTATTTT. Protein sequence: CSARDFGGQPTDTQYF.

CDR3 sequence reads: CSASRSEDTQYF. The CDR3 nucleotides read TGCAGTGCTAGCCGGAGCGAAGATACGCAGTATTTT. The chain recombines TRBV20-1 with TRBJ2-3, with D hard to call. The CDR3 covers 12 residues. V was trimmed by 3 bases and J by 5 bases, leaving 9 bases between them. Germline CDR1 reads DFQATT; CDR2 reads SNEGSKA (reference sequence).

This chain uses TRBV29-1 with TRBJ2-7; 9 bases align to TRBD1. Germline V gene data show CDR1 as SQVTM and CDR2 as ANQGSEA. V gave up 6 bases and J gave up 0 bases; unmatched junction bases: 6. There are 14 residues in the CDR3. The CDR3 DNA is TGCAGCGTCCTAGGGACAGGGCACTCCTACGAGCAGTACTTC. It encodes CSVLGTGHSYEQYF.

This clonotype was detected ten times or more. The gene calls are TRBV7-8 and TRBJ2-7; no firm D call. Deletions cut 5 bases from V and 0 bases from J, with 11 bases between. CDR1 is SGHVS and CDR2 is FQNEAQ in the germline V gene. This CDR3 spans 14 amino acids. CDR3: CASSLSSVSYEQYF. CDR3 nucleotides: TGTGCCAGCAGCCTGTCTTCGGTCTCCTACGAGCAGTACTTC.

This clonotype was picked up one time. The chain joins TRBV20-1 to TRBJ2-1, with D perhaps matching TRBD1 (5 bases). The CDR3 sequence is 11 residues long. From germline, CDR1 is DFQATT and CDR2 SNEGSKA (reference sequence). V was shortened by 7 bases and J by 2 bases, with 6 bases between the two germline ends. The CDR3 bases are TGCAGTGTCAGGGCCTACAATGAGCAGTTCTTC. This translates into CSVRAYNEQFF.

The gene calls are TRBV6-2 or TRBV6-3 and TRBJ1-1, with no clear D. CDR1 and CDR2 from the germline V gene are MNHEY and SVGEGT. This CDR3 is built from 14 residues. V lost 5 bases to trimming and J lost 3 bases, with 13 bases between them. The CDR3 sequence is CASSEAEGYTEAFF. CDR3 sequence (DNA): TGTGCCAGCAGTGAAGCTGAGGGCTACACTGAAGCTTTCTTT.

In this sample, this clonotype turned up a few times. The chain uses TRBV7-6 and TRBJ1-5, with TRBD1 identical over 8 bases. J lost 2 bases, V lost 1 base, and 4 bases had no gene match. The CDR3 is made up of 16 amino acids. Germline V gene sequence: CDR1 SGHVS, CDR2 FNYEAQ. The CDR3 is CASSLEYRGGNQPQHF. The CDR3 DNA follows: TGTGCCAGCAGCTTAGAATACAGGGGGGGCAATCAGCCCCAGCATTTT.

In this sample, this clonotype turned up many times. The V call is TRBV27, the J call TRBJ2-7, with D uncertain. CDR3 length equals 10 residues. The ends were cut back, 8 bases at V and 6 bases at J, with 8 bases in the middle. Germline V gene lookup returns CDR1 MNHEY and CDR2 SMNVEV (reference sequence). DNA of the CDR3: TGTGCCAGCCGATACTCCGAGCAGTACTTC. Translation gives CASRYSEQYF.

This clonotype was seen ten or more times. V usage is TRBV29-1 and J usage is TRBJ2-2; D assignment may be TRBD1 or TRBD2 (5 bases each). The CDR3 spans 12 residues. The V gene lost 7 bases and the J gene lost 6 bases, with 12 bases spanning the gap. CDR1 is SQVTM and CDR2 is ANQGSEA in the germline V gene. The CDR3 coding sequence is TGCAGCGCCATTCAGGGACCCGGGGAGCTGTTTTTT. It specifies CSAIQGPGELFF.

This clonotype was observed a few times. This rearrangement joins TRBV6-5 to TRBJ2-2, with 8 bases lining up with TRBD2. Germline lookup yields CDR1 MNHEY and CDR2 SVGAGI. The CDR3 runs to 14 residues. Trimming at V came to 5 bases and at J to 4 bases, leaving 3 bases not matched to a gene. This CDR3 reads CASSTAGGTGELFF. CDR3 nucleotide sequence: TGTGCCAGCAGTACCGCGGGGGGCACCGGGGAGCTGTTTTTT.

The chain is built from TRBV7-2 and TRBJ2-5; D call uncertain. CDR1 and CDR2 (germline): SGHTA, FQGNSA. The CDR3 totals 14 residues. V dropped 3 bases and J dropped 7 bases, with 15 bases sitting between them. CDR3 amino acids: CASSLQVGSSTQYF. Here the CDR3 DNA reads TGTGCCAGCAGCTTGCAGGTCGGCAGTTCGACCCAGTACTTC. The whole variable domain, remainder taken from reference TRBV7-2 and TRBJ2-5, is GAGVSQSPSNKVTEKGKDVELRCDPISGHTALYWYRQSLGQGLEFLIYFQGNSAPDKSGLPSDRFSAERTGGSVSTLTIQRTQQEDSAVYLCASSLQVGSSTQYFGPGTRLLVL.

This chain uses TRBV5-1 with TRBJ2-7; D possibly corresponds to TRBD1 (5 bases). The CDR3 is made up of 15 amino acids. V lost 2 bases and J lost 2, with 14 bases in between. Germline V gene data show CDR1 as SGHRS and CDR2 as YFSETQ. The CDR3 region is CASSFGRAKTYEQYF. CDR3 bases: TGCGCCAGCAGCTTTGGCAGGGCAAAGACCTACGAGCAGTACTTC.

The chain is built from TRBV5-6 and TRBJ2-5; 8 nucleotides align to TRBD1. The CDR3 spans 15 residues. Per germline, CDR1 SGHDT and CDR2 YYEEEE. V shed 2 bases and J 5 bases; nucleotides not matched to a gene: 8. CDR3 residues: CASSLLRGLLETQYF. The DNA of the CDR3 is TGTGCCAGCAGCTTACTCAGGGGGCTTCTTGAGACCCAGTACTTC.

V gene TRBV3-2 combines with J gene TRBJ2-7. TRBV3-2 is an annotated pseudogene. This CDR3 spans 13 amino acids. DNA for the CDR3: TGTGCCAGCAGCCAACCCACCGAGCGCGAGCAGTACTTC. It specifies CASSQPTEREQYF.